Here is one T cell receptor beta chain with its context. Its specificity is unknown. The data were taken from a study of T cell responses to AZD1222 COVID-19 vaccine. General study findings and limits: White British ancestry dominated among donors, who included more females, and clonal diversity was possibly underestimated.

Generated by immunoSEQ multiplex PCR, the TCRdb table keeps only in-frame clones and is missing some. The sample has about 73,000 clones; 89% are singletons. V lost 8 bases and J lost 2; bases outside the gene matches: 11. This CDR3 has 15 residues. Germline CDR1 SGDLS, CDR2 YYNGEE. This specimen was peripheral blood, taken 28 days after the second AZD1222 dose. This clonotype originated in an adult who received the AZD1222 COVID-19 vaccine. The chain recombines TRBV9 with TRBJ1-2; 8 bases align to TRBD1. CDR3 nucleotide sequence: TGTGCCAGTGAGGGCAACAGGGGGAAGAACTATGGCTACACCTTC. This translates into CASEGNRGKNYGYTF. Full variable domain (remainder filled in from reference TRBV9 and TRBJ1-2): DSGVTQTPKHLITATGQRVTLRCSPRSGDLSVYWYQQSLDQGLQFLIQYYNGEERAKGNILERFSAQQFPDLHSELNLSSLELGDSALYFCASEGNRGKNYGYTFGSGTRLTVV.